This T cell receptor (beta chain) was found in a study of OX40 agonist ivuxolimab in advanced cancers. Study-wide context: Hepatocellular carcinoma, melanoma, renal cell or head and neck cancer affected the dose-escalation patients. Study-level points and caveats: Researchers report that CD8+ T cells had, on average, more expanded clones than CD4+.

Measured with immunoSEQ multiplex PCR; TCRdb has only the in-frame clones, and not every one. The table shows tens of thousands of clones, with 85% to 90% occurring only once. This clone was counted once. Antigen unknown. The V gene's germline CDR1 is SGDLS and CDR2 YYNGEE. V was pared by 0 bases and J by 3 bases, with 8 bases of the junction left unmatched. The CDR3 sequence is 16 residues long. Exclusion of a patient followed from autoimmune disease history or systemic immunosuppression. Researchers took blood at baseline, on cycle 4 day 1, and on cycle 7 day 1. The material was CD4+ or CD8+ T cells sorted from blood, obtained in a trial of the OX40 agonist ivuxolimab. V gene TRBV9 combines with J gene TRBJ2-7; 8 bases align to TRBD2. The clonotype comes from an adult with an advanced solid tumor such as melanoma, head and neck, liver or kidney cancer. The CDR3 sequence is CASSVAQAGDFYEQYF. The CDR3 DNA is TGTGCCAGCAGCGTAGCCCAAGCGGGGGATTTCTACGAGCAGTACTTC.